This TCR beta chain was captured in a study of technical replicates of blood from a few donors. Here immunoSEQ multiplex PCR was the method, and the copy in TCRdb shows in-frame clones only, minus some. The sample lists 95,000 to 100,000 clones; about 94% were seen once. The CDR3 extends over 14 amino acids. The germline CDR1 and CDR2 sequences are MNHNY and SVGAGI (reference sequence). The V and J ends lost 5 bases and 4 bases, in that order; junction bases with no gene match: 5. The sample was T cells isolated from PBMCs. This TCR derives from a human donor in good health. The chain employs TRBV6-6 and TRBJ2-7; TRBD1 matches 10 bases. The CDR3 DNA reads TGTGCCAGCAGTCCCGGGACAGGGGTTTACGAGCAGTACTTC. It translates to CASSPGTGVYEQYF.